This TCR beta chain was captured by sequencing in a study of blood T cell repertoires in COVID-19. Sequenced by immunoSEQ multiplex PCR; TCRdb stores in-frame clones only, minus some. The repertoire holds about 220,000 clones, with almost 90% as singletons. Study members were between roughly 18 and 90 years old and lived in approximately 25 US regions. Assignments of participants to cohorts depended upon their own reported clinical history. The V end lost 2 bases, the J end lost 8 bases, and 12 bases lay between the germline ends. The CDR3 runs to 13 residues. Sequenced input: PBMCs or T cells enriched from blood (not recorded which). The gene calls are TRBV12-3 or TRBV12-4 and TRBJ1-2; D may be TRBD1 (6 bases). This TCR was recovered from a woman aged 45-65 years with acute COVID-19. The CDR3 sequence: CASSLQAQGGYTF. CDR3 coding DNA: TGTGCCAGCAGTTTACAGGCCCAGGGGGGCTACACCTTC.